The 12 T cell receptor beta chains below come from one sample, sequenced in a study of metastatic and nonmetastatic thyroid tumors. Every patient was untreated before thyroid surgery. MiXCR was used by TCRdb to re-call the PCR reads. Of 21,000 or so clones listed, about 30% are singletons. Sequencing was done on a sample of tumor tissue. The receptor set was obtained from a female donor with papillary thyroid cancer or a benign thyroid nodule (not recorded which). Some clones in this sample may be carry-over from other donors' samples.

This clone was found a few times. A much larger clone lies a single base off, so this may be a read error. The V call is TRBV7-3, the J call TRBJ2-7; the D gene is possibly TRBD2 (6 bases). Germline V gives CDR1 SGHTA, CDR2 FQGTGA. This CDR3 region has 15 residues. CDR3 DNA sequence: TGTGCCAGCAGCTTAATTTCGAGCGGGTACTACGAGCGGTACTTC. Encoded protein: CASSLISSGYYERYF.

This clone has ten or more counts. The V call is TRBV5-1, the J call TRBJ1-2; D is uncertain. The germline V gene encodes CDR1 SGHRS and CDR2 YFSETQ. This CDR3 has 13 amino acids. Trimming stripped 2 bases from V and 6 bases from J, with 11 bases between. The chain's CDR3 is CASSLGQMNGYTF. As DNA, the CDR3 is TGCGCCAGCAGCTTAGGGCAGATGAATGGCTACACCTTC.

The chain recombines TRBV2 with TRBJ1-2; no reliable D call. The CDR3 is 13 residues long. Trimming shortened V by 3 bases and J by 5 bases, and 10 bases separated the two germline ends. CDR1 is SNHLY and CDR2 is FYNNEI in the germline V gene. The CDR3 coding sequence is TGTGCCAGCAGTGATGGGTCTTGGTATGGCTACACCTTC. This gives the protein CASSDGSWYGYTF.

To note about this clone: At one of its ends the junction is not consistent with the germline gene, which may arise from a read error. This CDR3 is CASSGGTGTVFAAAELFF. CDR3 nucleotide sequence: TGTGCCAGCAGCGGCGGGACCGGGACAGTGTTTGCGGCGGCGGAGCTTTTTTTT. This chain joins TRBV11-2 and TRBJ2-2; possibly TRBD1 for D (7 bases). CDR3 length equals 18 residues. Germline CDR1 and CDR2: SGHAT and FQNNGV.

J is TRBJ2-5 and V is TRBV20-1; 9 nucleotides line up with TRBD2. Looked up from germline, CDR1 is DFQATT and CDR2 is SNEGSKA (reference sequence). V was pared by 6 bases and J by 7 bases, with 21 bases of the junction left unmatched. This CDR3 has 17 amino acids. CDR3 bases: TGCAGTGCGGAGACGACTAGCGGTGGGGCTAGGGGGGGGACCCAGTACTTC. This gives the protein CSAETTSGGARGGTQYF.

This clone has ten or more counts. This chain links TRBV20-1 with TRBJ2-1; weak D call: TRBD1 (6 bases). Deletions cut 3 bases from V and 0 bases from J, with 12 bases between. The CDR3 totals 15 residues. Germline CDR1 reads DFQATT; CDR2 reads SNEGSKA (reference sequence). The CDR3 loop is CSASQGPNSYNEQFF. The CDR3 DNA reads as TGCAGTGCTAGCCAGGGGCCCAACTCCTACAATGAGCAGTTCTTC.

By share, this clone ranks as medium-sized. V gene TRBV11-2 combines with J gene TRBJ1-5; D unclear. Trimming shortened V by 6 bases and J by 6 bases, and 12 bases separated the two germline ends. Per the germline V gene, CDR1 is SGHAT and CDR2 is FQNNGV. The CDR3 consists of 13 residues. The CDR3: CASSLELGQPQHF. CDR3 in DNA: TGTGCCAGCAGTTTGGAATTAGGTCAGCCCCAGCATTTT.

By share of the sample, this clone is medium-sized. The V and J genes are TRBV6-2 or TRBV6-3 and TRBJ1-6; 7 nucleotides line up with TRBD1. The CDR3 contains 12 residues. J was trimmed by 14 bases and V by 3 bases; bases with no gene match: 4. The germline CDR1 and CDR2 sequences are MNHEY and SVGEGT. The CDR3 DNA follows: TGTGCCAGCAGTTATAACAGGGGATCCCTCCACTTT. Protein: CASSYNRGSLHF.

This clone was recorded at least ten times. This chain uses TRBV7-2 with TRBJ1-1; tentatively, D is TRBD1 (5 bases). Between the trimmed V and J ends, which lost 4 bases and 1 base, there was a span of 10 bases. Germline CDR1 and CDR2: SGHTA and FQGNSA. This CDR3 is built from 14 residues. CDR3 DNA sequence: TGTGCCAGCAGCTACATCACAGGGAACACTGAAGCTTTCTTT. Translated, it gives CASSYITGNTEAFF. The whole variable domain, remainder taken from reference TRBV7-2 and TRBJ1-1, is GAGVSQSPSNKVTEKGKDVELRCDPISGHTALYWYRQSLGQGLEFLIYFQGNSAPDKSGLPSDRFSAERTGGSVSTLTIQRTQQEDSAVYLCASSYITGNTEAFFGQGTRLTVV.

CDR3 sequence: CSARTSGRNEQFF. DNA of the CDR3: TGCAGTGCTAGGACTAGCGGGAGAAATGAGCAGTTCTTC. The V and J genes are TRBV20-1 and TRBJ2-1; 12 bases fit TRBD2. J gave up 7 bases and V 3 bases, and 1 base lay outside the gene matches. The CDR3 is 13 amino acids. The germline CDR1 and CDR2 sequences are DFQATT and SNEGSKA (reference sequence).

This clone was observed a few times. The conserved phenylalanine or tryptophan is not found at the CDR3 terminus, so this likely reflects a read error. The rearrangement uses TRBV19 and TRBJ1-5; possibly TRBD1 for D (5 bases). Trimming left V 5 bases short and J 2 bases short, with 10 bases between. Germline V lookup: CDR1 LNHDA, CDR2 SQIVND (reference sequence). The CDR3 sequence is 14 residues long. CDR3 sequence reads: CASSYDSRNQPQHL. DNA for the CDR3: TGTGCCAGTAGTTACGACAGTCGCAATCAGCCCCAGCATTTA.

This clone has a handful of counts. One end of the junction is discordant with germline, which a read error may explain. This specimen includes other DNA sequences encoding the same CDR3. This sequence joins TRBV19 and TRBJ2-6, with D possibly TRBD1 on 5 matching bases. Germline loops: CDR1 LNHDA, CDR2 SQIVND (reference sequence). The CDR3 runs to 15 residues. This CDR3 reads CASSHGRDGANVLTF. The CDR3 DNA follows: TGTGCCAGTAGTCACGGAAGGGATGGGGCAAACGTCCTGACTTTC.